The source of this T cell receptor beta chain is a study of T cell repertoires and HLA-DP antigens. Across the whole study: Transduced HeLa cells presented HLA-DP to CD4+ T cells. Average DNA input: approximately 220 ng for CD137+CD4+ sorts, 900 to 1,500 ng pre-culture. Study conclusions and caveats: Antigen presentation used HeLa cells, with total CD4+ cells responding.

The primer mix covered 54 TRBV segments and 13 TRBJ segments. Some clones are missing from TCRdb's copy, which holds only in-frame ones; the method was immunoSEQ multiplex PCR. This sample has around 90,000 clones, with around nine tenths found just once. With regard to this clone: Its antigen is currently unknown.

This receptor was identified in a man between 45 and 60 years old in good health and CMV-seronegative. The sequenced material came from CD4+ T cells from PBMCs.

CDR3 bases: TGTGCCAGCAGCTTAGCCTTACCGGGACAGGGGGGCTACACCTTC. This translates into CASSLALPGQGGYTF. This chain joins TRBV7-9 and TRBJ1-2, with 10 bases fitting TRBD1. V trimming: 0 bases; J trimming: 8 bases; junction bases outside the gene matches: 6. Germline CDR1 reads SEHNR; CDR2 reads FQNEAQ (reference sequence). This CDR3 is 15 amino acids long. The whole variable domain, remainder taken from reference TRBV7-9 and TRBJ1-2, is DTGVSQNPRHKITKRGQNVTFRCDPISEHNRLYWYRQTLGQGPEFLTYFQNEAQLEKSRLLSDRFSAERPKGSFSTLEIQRTEQGDSAMYLCASSLALPGQGGYTFGSGTRLTVV.